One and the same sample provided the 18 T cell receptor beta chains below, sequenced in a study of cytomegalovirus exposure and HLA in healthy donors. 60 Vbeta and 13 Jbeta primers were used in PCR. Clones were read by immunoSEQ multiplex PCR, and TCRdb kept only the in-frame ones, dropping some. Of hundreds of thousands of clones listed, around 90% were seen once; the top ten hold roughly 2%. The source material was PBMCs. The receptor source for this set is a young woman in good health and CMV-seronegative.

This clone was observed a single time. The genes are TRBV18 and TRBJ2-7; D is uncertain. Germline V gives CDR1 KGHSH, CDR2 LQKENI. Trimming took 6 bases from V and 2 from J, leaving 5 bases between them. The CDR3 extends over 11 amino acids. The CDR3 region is CASSSPYEQYF. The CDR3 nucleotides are TGTGCCAGCTCGAGTCCCTACGAGCAGTACTTC.

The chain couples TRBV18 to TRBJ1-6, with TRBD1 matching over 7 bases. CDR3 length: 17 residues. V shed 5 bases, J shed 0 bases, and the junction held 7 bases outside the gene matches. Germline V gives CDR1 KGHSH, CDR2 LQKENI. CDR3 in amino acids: CASSSTGPSSYNSPLHF. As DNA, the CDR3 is TGTGCCAGCTCATCGACAGGGCCGAGCTCCTATAATTCACCCCTCCACTTT.

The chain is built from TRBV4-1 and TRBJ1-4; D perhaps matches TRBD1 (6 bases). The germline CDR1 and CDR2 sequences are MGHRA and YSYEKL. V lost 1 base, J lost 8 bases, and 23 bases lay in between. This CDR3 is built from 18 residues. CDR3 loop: CASSQVNRGGRGWEKLFF. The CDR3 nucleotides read TGCGCCAGCAGCCAAGTTAATCGGGGGGGCAGGGGTTGGGAAAAACTGTTTTTT.

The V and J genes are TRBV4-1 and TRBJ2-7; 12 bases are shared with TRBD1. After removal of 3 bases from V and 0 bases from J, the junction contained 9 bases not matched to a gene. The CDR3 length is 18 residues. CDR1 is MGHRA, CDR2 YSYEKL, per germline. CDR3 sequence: CASSHPGTGGTRSYEQYF. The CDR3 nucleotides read TGCGCCAGCAGCCACCCCGGGACAGGGGGCACTCGCTCCTACGAGCAGTACTTC.

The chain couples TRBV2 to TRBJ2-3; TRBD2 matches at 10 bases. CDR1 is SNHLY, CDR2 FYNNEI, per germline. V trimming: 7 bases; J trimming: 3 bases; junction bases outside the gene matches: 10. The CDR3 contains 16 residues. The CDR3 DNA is TGTGCCAGCACTAGCGGGGGTGGGAAAGGGACAGATACGCAGTATTTT. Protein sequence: CASTSGGGKGTDTQYF.

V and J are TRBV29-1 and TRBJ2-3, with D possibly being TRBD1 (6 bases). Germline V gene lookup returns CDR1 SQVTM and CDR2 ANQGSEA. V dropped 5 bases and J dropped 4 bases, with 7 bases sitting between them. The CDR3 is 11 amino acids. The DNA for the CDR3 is TGCAGCGTTACAGGGTCAGATACGCAGTATTTT. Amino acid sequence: CSVTGSDTQYF.

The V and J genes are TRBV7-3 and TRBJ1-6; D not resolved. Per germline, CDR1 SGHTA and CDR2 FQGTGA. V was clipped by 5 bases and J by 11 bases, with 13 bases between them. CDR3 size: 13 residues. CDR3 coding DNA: TGTGCCAGCAGCGTCTCCGACAACGCACCCCTCCACTTT. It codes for CASSVSDNAPLHF.

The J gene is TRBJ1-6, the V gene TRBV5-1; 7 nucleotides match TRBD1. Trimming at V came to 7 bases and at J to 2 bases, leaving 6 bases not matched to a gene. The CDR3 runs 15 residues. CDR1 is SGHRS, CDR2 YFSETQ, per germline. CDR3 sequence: CASAQGQAYNSPLHF. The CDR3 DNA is TGCGCCAGCGCACAGGGGCAGGCCTATAATTCACCCCTCCACTTT.

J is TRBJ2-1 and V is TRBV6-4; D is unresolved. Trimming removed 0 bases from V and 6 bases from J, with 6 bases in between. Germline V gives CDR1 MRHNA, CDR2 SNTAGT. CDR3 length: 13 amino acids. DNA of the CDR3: TGTGCCAGCAGTGACTCAGAGGTCAATGAGCAGTTCTTC. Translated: CASSDSEVNEQFF.

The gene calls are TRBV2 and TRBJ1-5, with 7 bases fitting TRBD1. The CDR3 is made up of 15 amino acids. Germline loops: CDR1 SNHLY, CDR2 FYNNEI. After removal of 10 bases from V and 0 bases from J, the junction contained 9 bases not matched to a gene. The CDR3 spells CATKMGQYSNQPQHF. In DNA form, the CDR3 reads TGTGCCACCAAAATGGGACAGTATAGCAATCAGCCCCAGCATTTT.

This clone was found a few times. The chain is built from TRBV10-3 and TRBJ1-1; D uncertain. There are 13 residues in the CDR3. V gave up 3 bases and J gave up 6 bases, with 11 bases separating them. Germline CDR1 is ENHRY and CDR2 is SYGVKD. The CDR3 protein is CAISEGVSSEAFF. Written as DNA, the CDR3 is TGTGCCATCAGTGAAGGAGTAAGCTCTGAAGCTTTCTTT.

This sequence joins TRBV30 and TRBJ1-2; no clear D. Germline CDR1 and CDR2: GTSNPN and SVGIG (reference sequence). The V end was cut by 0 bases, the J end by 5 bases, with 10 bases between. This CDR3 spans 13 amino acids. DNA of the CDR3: TGTGCCTGGAGTGTGAAGGTCGGGTATGGCTACACCTTC. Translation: CAWSVKVGYGYTF.

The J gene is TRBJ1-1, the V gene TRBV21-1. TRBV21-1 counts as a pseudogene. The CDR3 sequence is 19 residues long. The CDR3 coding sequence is TGTGCCAGCAGCAAAGGACCAAAGTCCCTGTTCAGGAGGGATACTGAAGCTTTCTTT. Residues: CASSKGPKSLFRRDTEAFF.

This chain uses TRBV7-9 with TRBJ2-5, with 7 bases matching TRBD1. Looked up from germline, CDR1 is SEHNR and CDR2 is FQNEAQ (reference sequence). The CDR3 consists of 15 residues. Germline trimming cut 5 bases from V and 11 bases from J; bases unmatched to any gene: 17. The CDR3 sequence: CASSQSHGTETKQYF. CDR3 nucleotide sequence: TGTGCCAGCAGCCAATCCCACGGGACAGAGACTAAGCAGTACTTC.

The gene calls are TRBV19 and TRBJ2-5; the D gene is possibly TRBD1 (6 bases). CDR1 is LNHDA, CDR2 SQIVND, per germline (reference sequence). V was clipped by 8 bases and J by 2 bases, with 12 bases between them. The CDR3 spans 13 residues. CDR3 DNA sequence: TGTGCCAGTTCCGGACAGAAACAAGAGACCCAGTACTTC. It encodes CASSGQKQETQYF.

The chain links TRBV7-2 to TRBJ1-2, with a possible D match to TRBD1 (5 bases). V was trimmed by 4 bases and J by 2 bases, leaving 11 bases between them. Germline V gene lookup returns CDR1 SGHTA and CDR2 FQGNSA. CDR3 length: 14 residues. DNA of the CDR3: TGTGCCAGCAGCTCGTACGACAGAAACTATGGCTACACCTTC. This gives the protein CASSSYDRNYGYTF.

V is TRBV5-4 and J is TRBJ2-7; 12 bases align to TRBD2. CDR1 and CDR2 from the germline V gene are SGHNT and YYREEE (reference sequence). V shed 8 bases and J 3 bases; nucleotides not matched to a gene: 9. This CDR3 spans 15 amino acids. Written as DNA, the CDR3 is TGTGCCAGTACACTGGGGGGACTAGCGGGCTACGAGCAGTACTTC. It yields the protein CASTLGGLAGYEQYF. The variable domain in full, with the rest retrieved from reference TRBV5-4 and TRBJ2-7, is ETGVTQSPTHLIKTRGQQVTLRCSSQSGHNTVSWYQQALGQGPQFIFQYYREEENGRGNFPPRFSGLQFPNYSSELNVNALELDDSALYLCASTLGGLAGYEQYFGPGTRLTVT.

The CDR3 DNA reads as TGTGCCTGGAGTCTGTGGGGCGTATCCGGCTACACCTTC. Its translation: CAWSLWGVSGYTF. The chain uses TRBV30 and TRBJ1-2; a weak D match, TRBD1 (5 bases). This CDR3 comprises 13 residues. Germline V lookup: CDR1 GTSNPN, CDR2 SVGIG (reference sequence). The ends were cut back, 2 bases at V and 8 bases at J, with 15 bases in the middle.